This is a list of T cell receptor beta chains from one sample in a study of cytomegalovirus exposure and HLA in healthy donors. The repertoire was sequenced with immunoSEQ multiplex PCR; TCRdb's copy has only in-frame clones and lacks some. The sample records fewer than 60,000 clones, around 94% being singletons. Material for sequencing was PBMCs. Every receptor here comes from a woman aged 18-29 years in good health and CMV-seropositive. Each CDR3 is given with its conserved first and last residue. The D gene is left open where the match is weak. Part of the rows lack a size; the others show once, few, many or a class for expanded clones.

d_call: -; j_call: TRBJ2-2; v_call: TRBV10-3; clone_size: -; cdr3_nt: TGTGCCATCAGTGAGCCCCGGGGAGCCGGGGAGCTGTTTTTT; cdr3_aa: CAISEPRGAGELFF
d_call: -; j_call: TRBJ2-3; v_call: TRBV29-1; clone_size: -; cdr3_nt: TGCAGCGTTGACAGGGGCACAGATACGCAGTATTTT; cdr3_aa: CSVDRGTDTQYF
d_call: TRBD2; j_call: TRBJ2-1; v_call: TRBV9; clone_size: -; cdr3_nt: TGTGCCAGCAGCGTAGGGGAGGGACCTTACAATGAGCAGTTCTTC; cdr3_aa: CASSVGEGPYNEQFF
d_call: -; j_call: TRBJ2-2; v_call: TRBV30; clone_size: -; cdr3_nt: TGTGCCTGGAGCGGGAGTGAGACCGGGGAGCTGTTTTTT; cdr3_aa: CAWSGSETGELFF
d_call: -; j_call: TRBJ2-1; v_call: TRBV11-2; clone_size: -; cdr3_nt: TGTGCCAGCAGCCATACTCCTAGCTCCTACAATGAGCAGTTCTTC; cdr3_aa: CASSHTPSSYNEQFF
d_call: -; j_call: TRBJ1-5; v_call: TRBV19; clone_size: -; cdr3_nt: TGTGCCAGTAGTTTAAGACAGGGCAATCAGCCCCAGCATTTT; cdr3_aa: CASSLRQGNQPQHF
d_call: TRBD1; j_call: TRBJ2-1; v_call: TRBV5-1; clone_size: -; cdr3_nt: TGCGCCAGCAGCGTCACAGGGGGATCGGATGAGCAGTTCTTC; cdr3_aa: CASSVTGGSDEQFF
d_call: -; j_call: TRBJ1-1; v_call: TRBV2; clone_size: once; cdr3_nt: TGTGCCAGCAGTGCGGTAACGGGGAACACTGAAGCTTTCTTT; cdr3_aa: CASSAVTGNTEAFF
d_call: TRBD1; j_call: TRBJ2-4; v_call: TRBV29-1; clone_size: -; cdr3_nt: TGCAGCGCCTTGACAGGGGGCGGTGGCAAAAACATTCAGTACTTC; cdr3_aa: CSALTGGGGKNIQYF
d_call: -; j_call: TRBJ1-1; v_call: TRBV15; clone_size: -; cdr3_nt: TGTGCCACCAGCAGAGATGGGGGGGGCTTGATGAACACTGAAGCTTTCTTT; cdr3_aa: CATSRDGGGLMNTEAFF
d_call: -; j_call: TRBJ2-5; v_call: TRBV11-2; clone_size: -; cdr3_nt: TGTGCCAGCAGCACCCGGACAGCCCAAGAGACCCAGTACTTC; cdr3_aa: CASSTRTAQETQYF